This TCR beta chain was observed in a study of blood T cell repertoires in COVID-19 (dated by TCRdb to 2018 to 2021). Regarding the study in general: Samples from collaborators originated in the United States, Italy and Spain and spanned both the acute and convalescent phases of COVID-19. The material from the prospective study consisted of cDNA or gDNA derived from T cells, B-cell-depleted T cells, or PBMCs. Subjects who had been exposed to COVID-19, were actively infected with it, or had recovered from it provided the deeply sampled blood TCRbeta repertoires that made up the dataset. The repertoires were released in a freely available public database intended as a resource for research on the immune response to SARS-CoV-2. Samples came from the ongoing ImmuneRACE study (first 160 participants) plus 1,254 subjects from 6 global collaborators. The sample metadata nearly always contained a de-identified subject ID, COVID-19 status, age in years and sex. Where available, HLA class I and class II types were obtained from metadata supplied by the sample provider rather than from assay-based typing. General findings and caveats noted by the study authors: Clinical and demographic metadata were provided uncurated, with the amount varying by source and participant.

To note about this clone: Its antigen remains unidentified. Base qualities are not at hand, and no much larger clone is one base apart.

Whole blood was collected in K2EDTA tubes by collaborating institutions according to the institutions' own protocols. For TCRbeta analysis, collaborators shipped samples in one of three forms: frozen whole blood, isolated PBMCs, or DNA extracted from either of those sample types. TCRbeta CDR3 regions were amplified from genomic DNA by means of the immunoSEQ Assay, a bias-controlled multiplex PCR. For the original study's pipeline: Within the assay, amplification of reference gene primers was used to estimate how many nucleated cells each sample contained. Sequence reads were collapsed and filtered to measure the absolute abundance of every unique TCRbeta CDR3 rearrangement. For each sample, productive Simpson clonality was calculated as the square root of Simpson's diversity index over productive rearrangements. Drawn from immuneACCESS, this table holds only the in-frame rearrangements with V and J called that TCRdb kept. Clones are partly lost; checked studies trace under half to an unresolved V gene and leave the rest unexplained. For V, J and clone size, that table is used; D and trimming come from the DNA. The sample table holds roughly 250,000 clones, of which 65% to 85% were seen once. Of the sample, 4% falls within the top ten clones.

Clipping removes 4 bases from V and 1 base from J, with 6 as the unmatched junction base count. Including the terminal cysteine and phenylalanine, the CDR3 comprises 15 residues. CDR3 DNA only is kept here, 45 bases in frame from base 1. Via the germline V gene, CDR1 is WSHSY and CDR2 SAAADI. The receptor comes from a middle-aged woman with active or convalescent COVID-19. Recombination linked TRBV10-2 to TRBJ1-2; 7 middle bases align to TRBD1. What was sequenced was peripheral blood. The nucleotides read TGCGCCAGCAGTGGGCCCGGGACAGTTAACTATGGCTACACCTTC. The resulting protein is CASSGPGTVNYGYTF.